This TCR beta chain was retrieved from a study of OX40 agonist ivuxolimab in advanced cancers. Overall study context: Dose-escalation patients had hepatocellular carcinoma, melanoma, renal cell or head and neck cancer. Study observations and caveats: Determination of antigen specificity was not performed for the expanded peripheral T cells. Several nonresponders also turned out to have low normalized T-cell clonal expansion.

With respect to this clone: What it binds is not known.

Only in-frame clones appear in the TCRdb table, and some are missing; sequencing was by immunoSEQ multiplex PCR. The table has 35,000 to 40,000 clones, more than 70% seen once; the top ten hold around an eighth. The specimen was CD4+ or CD8+ T cells sorted from blood, collected in a trial of the OX40 agonist ivuxolimab. This sequence was found in an adult with an advanced solid tumor such as melanoma, head and neck, liver or kidney cancer.

The CDR3 is CASSLVGHWAGGYTF. The CDR3 region has the DNA TGTGCCAGCAGCTTAGTGGGACATTGGGCAGGCGGCTACACCTTC. The chain couples TRBV7-9 to TRBJ1-2, with D possibly matching TRBD1 (6 bases). V was trimmed by 1 base and J by 8 bases, leaving 17 bases between them. The CDR3 covers 15 residues. Looked up from germline, CDR1 is SEHNR and CDR2 is FQNEAQ (reference sequence).